This TCR beta chain was observed in a study of cytotoxic CD8 clonotypes in ibrutinib-treated CLL. At the level of the study: Among patients, around 24 responded partially and 2 completely; around 15 then stayed remitted and roughly 12 progressed after median around 70 months. Whole-study findings and limits: Baseline clonality, higher than in age-matched healthy donors, tracked circulating CD8+ T-cell counts.

Clones were read by immunoSEQ multiplex PCR, and TCRdb kept only the in-frame ones, dropping some. The repertoire consists of 150,000 or so clones, with 70% to 90% occurring once and the leading ten covering around 3%. A note on this clone: Its cognate antigen is unknown.

The clonotype comes from a human donor with chronic lymphocytic leukemia. The specimen was PBMCs, collected at disease progression, from a patient treated with ibrutinib.

In DNA form, the CDR3 reads TGTGCCAGCAGCCTTTTAAAGGTGAAGGGTAAGGGAGAGTACTTC. Its translation: CASSLLKVKGKGEYF. This chain uses TRBV28 with TRBJ2-7; a weak D match, TRBD2 (5 bases). The CDR3 is made up of 15 amino acids. V gave up 6 bases and J gave up 11 bases, with 26 bases separating them. In germline, CDR1 is MDHEN, CDR2 SYDVKM.